One sample yielded the 32 T cell receptor beta chains listed below, sequenced in a study of regulatory T cells in long-lasting Graves disease. According to the study, TCR beta libraries were built with iRepertoire HTBI primers and CDR3-region Arm-PCR. TCRdb itself ran the multiplex PCR reads through MiXCR, one entry per CDR3 protein. The sample lists about 430,000 distinct CDR3 sequences, around 23% seen once, with 14% in the top ten. Time point described: persistent/refractory GD, antithyroid drugs over 5 years with positive TRAb. The authors made the TCR library using RNA they extracted from PBMCs. The sample here was peripheral blood mononuclear cells (PBMCs), taken when the disease was refractory, from a patient treated with antithyroid drugs. These receptor sequences come from a female donor with Graves disease.

CDR3 sequence: CASSQEWGLDHEQYF. CDR3 in DNA: TGTGCCAGCAGCCAAGAATGGGGACTAGATCACGAGCAGTACTTC. J is TRBJ2-7 and V is TRBV14; TRBD2 agrees at 8 bases. V shed 0 bases and J 5 bases; nucleotides not matched to a gene: 6. CDR3 length: 15 amino acids. Germline V CDR1 and CDR2: SGHDN, FVKESK.

The V call is TRBV20-1, the J call TRBJ1-2; tentative D call: TRBD1 (5 bases). V was cut by 0 bases and J by 4 bases, with 15 bases left in between. The length of the CDR3 is 15 residues. Germline CDR1 DFQATT, CDR2 SNEGSKA (reference sequence). CDR3: CSARDDSWGVYGYTF. The DNA for the CDR3 is TGCAGTGCTAGAGATGATAGTTGGGGCGTCTATGGCTACACCTTC.

The table lists this clonotype with many counts. The V and J genes are TRBV20-1 and TRBJ2-7, with 9 nucleotides matching TRBD2. The germline V gene has CDR1 DFQATT and CDR2 SNEGSKA (reference sequence). The CDR3 consists of 14 residues. The V gene end was trimmed by 1 base and the J gene end by 6 bases; junction bases not matched to a gene: 7. The CDR3 coding sequence is TGCAGTGCTAGAGCCTTAGCGGGAGAAGGCGAGCAGTACTTC. Protein: CSARALAGEGEQYF.

This clonotype was counted many times. The chain carries TRBV13 and TRBJ2-4, with D tentatively TRBD1 or TRBD2 (5 bases each). Trimming removed 7 bases at V and 7 bases at J, with 20 bases between. This CDR3 contains 15 residues. Looked up from germline, CDR1 is PRHDT and CDR2 is FYEKMQ (reference sequence). The CDR3 is CASTSRDGRNNIQYF. CDR3 DNA sequence: TGTGCCAGCACCTCAAGGGACGGGCGAAACAACATTCAGTACTTC.

CDR3 protein: CSVPLAERTDTQYF. The CDR3 DNA reads TGCAGCGTACCCCTAGCGGAACGCACAGATACGCAGTATTTT. This chain links TRBV29-1 with TRBJ2-3, with 7 positions matching TRBD2. Germline trimming cut 6 bases from V and 1 base from J; bases unmatched to any gene: 7. Germline-derived CDR1 and CDR2 are SQVTM and ANQGSEA. The CDR3 runs 14 residues.

This clonotype showed up many times. This sequence joins TRBV12-3 or TRBV12-4 and TRBJ2-7; D is ambiguous. V lost 2 bases, J lost 3 bases, and 5 bases lay in between. The CDR3 extends over 12 amino acids. CDR3 bases: TGTGCCAGCAGTTTAATGGGCTACGAGCAGTACTTC. Amino acids: CASSLMGYEQYF.

This clonotype was seen ten or more times. The gene calls are TRBV29-1 and TRBJ1-2; 7 nucleotides align to TRBD1. Per the germline V gene, CDR1 is SQVTM and CDR2 is ANQGSEA. There are 13 residues in the CDR3. The V and J ends lost 7 bases and 0 bases, in that order; junction bases with no gene match: 5. The CDR3 is CSAGGQTNYGYTF. As DNA, the CDR3 is TGCAGCGCCGGGGGACAGACTAACTATGGCTACACCTTC.

This clonotype was picked up a small number of times. The J gene is TRBJ2-4, the V gene TRBV19; D not certain. Trimming stripped 2 bases from V and 3 bases from J, with 8 bases between. Germline loops: CDR1 LNHDA, CDR2 SQIVND (reference sequence). The CDR3 loop spans 14 amino acids. CDR3 nucleotides: TGTGCCAGTAGTATAAATCCCAGCAAAAACATTCAGTACTTC. Its protein is CASSINPSKNIQYF.

This clonotype showed up many times. This sequence joins TRBV27 and TRBJ2-7, with a weak D call TRBD2 (6 bases). The CDR3 contains 13 residues. CDR1 MNHEY and CDR2 SMNVEV come from the germline V gene (reference sequence). Trimming shortened V by 3 bases and J by 5 bases, and 11 bases separated the two germline ends. In DNA, the CDR3 is TGTGCCAGCAGTTTTAGCGGCTTAGACGAGCAGTACTTC. This sequence encodes CASSFSGLDEQYF.

The sample holds a few counts of this clonotype. V gene TRBV20-1 combines with J gene TRBJ2-4, with 7 bases fitting TRBD1. Trimming at V came to 6 bases and at J to 1 base, leaving 6 bases not matched to a gene. The CDR3 spans 14 residues. Per the germline V gene, CDR1 is DFQATT and CDR2 is SNEGSKA (reference sequence). CDR3 loop: CSARDSVAKNIQYF. In DNA, the CDR3 is TGCAGTGCCCGGGACAGCGTTGCCAAAAACATTCAGTACTTC.

On this clonotype itself: Since a much larger clone is just one base distant, this may be a read error. The J gene is TRBJ2-7, the V gene TRBV28; TRBD1 matches 8 bases. The germline CDR1 and CDR2 sequences are MDHEN and SYDVKM. This CDR3 comprises 16 residues. Here the CDR3 reads CTSSSIRQGRVYEQYF. In DNA, the CDR3 is TGTACCAGCAGTTCTATACGACAGGGGCGTGTCTACGAGCAGTACTTC.

V is TRBV5-1 and J is TRBJ1-4, with 7 bases lining up with TRBD1. Germline CDR1 and CDR2: SGHRS and YFSETQ. With 2 bases clipped from V and 3 bases from J, the junction kept 4 bases outside the gene matches. This CDR3 has 15 amino acids. The chain's CDR3 is CASSLQGTSNEKLFF. The DNA of the CDR3 is TGCGCCAGCAGCTTACAGGGGACCTCTAATGAAAAACTGTTTTTT.

This clonotype was detected ten times or more. V gene TRBV28 combines with J gene TRBJ2-7; tentatively, D is TRBD2 (5 bases). The CDR3 sequence is 14 residues long. CDR1 and CDR2 (germline): MDHEN, SYDVKM. The V end was cut by 1 base, the J end by 3 bases, with 10 bases between. CDR3 residues: CASSLSLGSYEQYF. The CDR3 DNA is TGTGCCAGCAGTTTATCCCTAGGGAGCTACGAGCAGTACTTC.

The chain uses TRBV11-2 and TRBJ2-1; D is possibly TRBD1 or TRBD2 (5 bases each). Deletions cut 6 bases from V and 0 bases from J, with 15 bases between. Germline CDR1 is SGHAT and CDR2 is FQNNGV. The CDR3 runs 16 residues. CDR3 sequence: CASRDAGTSSYNEQFF. The DNA for the CDR3 is TGTGCCAGCAGAGACGCAGGGACGAGCTCCTACAATGAGCAGTTCTTC.

Concerning this clonotype itself: This may arise from a read error, as a much more abundant clone is one base away. The chain uses TRBV6-1 and TRBJ1-6, with TRBD1 as a possible D gene (6 bases). V lost 7 bases and J lost 9, with 10 bases in between. The CDR3 consists of 12 residues. The germline V gene encodes CDR1 MNHNS and CDR2 SASEGT. CDR3 protein: CASNLQGSPLHF. CDR3 DNA: TGTGCCAGCAACCTACAGGGTTCACCCCTCCACTTT.

At least ten counts were recorded for this clonotype. The chain links TRBV25-1 to TRBJ2-7; 13 bases match TRBD2. Germline CDR1 reads MGHDK; CDR2 reads SYGVNS. J gave up 3 bases and V 7 bases, and 3 bases lay outside the gene matches. CDR3 length: 14 amino acids. This CDR3 is CASIGTSGNYEQYF. The CDR3 DNA sequence: TGTGCCAGCATTGGGACTAGCGGGAACTACGAGCAGTACTTC.

This clonotype occurred many times. The chain couples TRBV29-1 to TRBJ2-7; 7 bases map to TRBD2. Losses at the gene ends were 4 bases for V and 3 bases for J; bases not matched to a gene: 6. This CDR3 has 13 residues. Per germline, CDR1 SQVTM and CDR2 ANQGSEA. The CDR3 spells CSVAGLADYEQYF. CDR3 nucleotide sequence: TGCAGCGTTGCAGGTCTAGCGGACTACGAGCAGTACTTC.

This clonotype occurred many times. The chain combines TRBV6-5 with TRBJ1-1; D unresolved. CDR1 is MNHEY and CDR2 is SVGAGI in the germline V gene. V lost 2 bases and J 0 bases, leaving 4 bases between the germline ends. This CDR3 has 13 residues. CDR3 bases: TGTGCCAGCAGTTACAGGGTGAACACTGAAGCTTTCTTT. Translating gives CASSYRVNTEAFF.

This clonotype was counted between two and nine times. The chain combines TRBV3-1 with TRBJ2-7; 8 bases are a match to TRBD1. CDR3 length: 14 amino acids. From germline, CDR1 is LGHDT and CDR2 YNNKEL (reference sequence). The J segment lost 5 bases and the V segment lost 1 base, leaving 4 bases of the junction unmatched. CDR3 residues: CASSQAGGEDEQYF. In nucleotides, the CDR3 is TGTGCCAGCAGCCAAGCAGGGGGCGAGGACGAGCAGTACTTC.

This clonotype was seen a handful of times. The chain carries TRBV10-2 and TRBJ2-2; tentative D call: TRBD1 (6 bases). This CDR3 contains 17 residues. The germline V and J ends were trimmed by 3 bases and 3 bases, with 17 bases remaining between them. Germline V gene lookup returns CDR1 WSHSY and CDR2 SAAADI. CDR3: CASSENRESIYTGELFF. The DNA of the CDR3 is TGCGCCAGCAGTGAAAACAGGGAATCGATTTACACCGGGGAGCTGTTTTTT.

A few counts support this clonotype. The V call is TRBV4-1, the J call TRBJ2-4, with no clear D. V lost 1 base and J lost 8, with 6 bases in between. The CDR3 covers 12 residues. Germline loops: CDR1 MGHRA, CDR2 YSYEKL. The CDR3 nucleotides are TGCGCCAGCAGCCAAGGGTTAGACATTCAGTACTTC. This gives the protein CASSQGLDIQYF.

This clonotype was recorded at least ten times. The chain employs TRBV28 and TRBJ1-2; 7 bases map to TRBD1. CDR1 is MDHEN, CDR2 SYDVKM, per germline. With V trimmed by 5 bases and J by 6 bases, 9 bases remained unmatched. This CDR3 spans 14 amino acids. CDR3 nucleotide sequence: TGTGCCAGCAGTGCGACAGGGCTAATCGATGGCTACACCTTC. Residues: CASSATGLIDGYTF.

The table lists this clonotype with many counts. This sequence joins TRBV24-1 and TRBJ2-7; the D gene is possibly TRBD1 (5 bases). The length of the CDR3 is 12 residues. Germline V gene sequence: CDR1 KGHDR, CDR2 SFDVKD. Trimming removed 4 bases at V and 5 bases at J, with 8 bases between. The CDR3 DNA follows: TGTGCCACCAGTGAGGGCAGGGACGAGCAGTACTTC. Translated, it gives CATSEGRDEQYF.

This clonotype turned up a few times. The rearrangement joins TRBV4-1 to TRBJ1-1, with unresolved D. This CDR3 comprises 13 residues. The V gene lost 1 base and the J gene lost 1 base, with 4 bases spanning the gap. The germline V gene encodes CDR1 MGHRA and CDR2 YSYEKL. The CDR3 DNA reads as TGCGCCAGCAGCCAAGTCTCGAACACTGAAGCTTTCTTT. It specifies CASSQVSNTEAFF.

This clonotype was seen only a few times. The chain is built from TRBV4-1 and TRBJ1-5; D is ambiguous. Germline values: CDR1 MGHRA, CDR2 YSYEKL. The CDR3 is 14 residues long. Trimming took off 3 bases at V and 2 bases at J, with 8 bases between the two ends. CDR3 in DNA: TGCGCCAGCAGCCACAACAGTGGCAATCAGCCCCAGCATTTT. Its protein product is CASSHNSGNQPQHF.

This clonotype came up a few times. CDR3 nucleotide sequence: TGCAGCGTACGCAGGACAGGGCCCAACTATGGCTACACCTTC. Amino acids: CSVRRTGPNYGYTF. The chain joins TRBV29-1 to TRBJ1-2, with TRBD1 matching over 8 bases. V dropped 6 bases and J dropped 2; count of bases not matched to a gene: 8. The CDR3 is 14 amino acids. The germline CDR1 and CDR2 sequences are SQVTM and ANQGSEA.

The chain has TRBV3-1 and TRBJ1-2; tentatively, D is TRBD1 (5 bases). The CDR3 is made up of 14 amino acids. Trimming left V 1 base short and J 5 bases short, with 11 bases between. Germline V gene sequence: CDR1 LGHDT, CDR2 YNNKEL (reference sequence). The chain's CDR3 is CASSQVGVGYGYTF. DNA of the CDR3: TGTGCCAGCAGCCAAGTAGGGGTTGGATATGGCTACACCTTC. Using reference TRBV3-1 and TRBJ1-2 for the parts outside the CDR3, the full variable domain is DTAVSQTPKYLVTQMGNDKSIKCEQNLGHDTMYWYKQDSKKFLKIMFSYNNKELIINETVPNRFSPKSPDKAHLNLHINSLELGDSAVYFCASSQVGVGYGYTFGSGTRLTVV.

This clonotype was seen at least ten times. The genes are TRBV27 and TRBJ2-7; 7 bases align to TRBD1. The germline V gene has CDR1 MNHEY and CDR2 SMNVEV (reference sequence). J gave up 2 bases and V 4 bases, and 2 bases lay outside the gene matches. The CDR3 covers 13 residues. The CDR3 loop is CASSWGQTYEQYF. CDR3 coding DNA: TGTGCCAGCAGTTGGGGACAGACCTACGAGCAGTACTTC.

In the case of this clonotype: Possible read error: a much larger clone is one base away. CDR3 sequence (DNA): TGTGCCAGCAGTCTGGACCCGATGGCCGGGGAGCTGTTTTTT. Encoded protein: CASSLDPMAGELFF. V is TRBV12-3 or TRBV12-4 and J is TRBJ2-2; D uncertain. Trimming removed 5 bases at V and 6 bases at J, with 13 bases between. CDR3 length: 14 residues.

The V gene is TRBV24-1, the J gene TRBJ2-1, with 9 bases aligning to TRBD2. Germline lookup yields CDR1 KGHDR and CDR2 SFDVKD. Unmatched junction bases numbered 1, after V lost 6 bases and J lost 2 bases. This CDR3 is 14 amino acids long. The CDR3 here is CATSKRGAYNEQFF. The DNA for the CDR3 is TGTGCCACCAGTAAGCGGGGGGCCTACAATGAGCAGTTCTTC.

This clonotype was detected ten times or more. The chain couples TRBV2 to TRBJ2-7, with TRBD2 identical over 9 bases. Germline lookup yields CDR1 SNHLY and CDR2 FYNNEI. V shed 3 bases and J 3 bases; nucleotides not matched to a gene: 6. The CDR3 is 15 amino acids. The CDR3 loop is CASSDGLAGIYEQYF. CDR3 DNA: TGTGCCAGCAGTGATGGGCTAGCGGGAATCTACGAGCAGTACTTC.

This clonotype has a handful of counts. V gene TRBV5-1 combines with J gene TRBJ2-4; tentative D call: TRBD1 (6 bases). The length of the CDR3 is 15 residues. V was shortened by 0 bases and J by 3 bases, with 10 bases between the two germline ends. The germline V gene encodes CDR1 SGHRS and CDR2 YFSETQ. CDR3: CASSLAETGKNIQYF. The CDR3 DNA reads as TGCGCCAGCAGCTTGGCCGAGACAGGCAAAAACATTCAGTACTTC.